This TCR beta chain was identified during a study of shared clonotypes between healthy human individuals (dated by TCRdb to the early 2020s). Broadly, across the study: The cohort comprised a couple of women and a few men aged 18 to 49 years. For each donor, three plates each were used for CD4 naive and CD4 memory, two plates were used for CD8 naive, and one plate was used for CD8 memory. To estimate repertoire size and how much clonotypes are shared between individuals, the study performed deep sequencing of blood TCR repertoires from 4 to 6 healthy adults. Different laboratories and diverse techniques were used to prepare libraries and sequence TCR repertoires, to increase sequencing depth and limit assay-specific biases. Each donor's leukapheresis produced roughly between roughly 0.9 and 8.9 billion PBMCs.

In regard to this clone: Its antigen specificity is not known. Base qualities were left out, and no much larger clone turns up one base away.

The study at large found these results: Even with the large sequencing depth, rarefaction of the sorted-subset datasets indicated that sequencing was incomplete. Sharing across a few donors was observed for around 5% of naive CD4, over 3% of naive CD8, over 2% of memory CD4, and about 0.38% of memory CD8 clonotypes. The small number of donors limited the genetic and exposure-history diversity represented. Compared with non-shared clonotypes, the clonotypes found in all four sorted-subset donors had higher generation probabilities. Based on pairwise subsampling, the degree of clonotype sharing among donors was expected to be affected by sequencing depth. Larger estimated clonotype richness was generally found for naive subsets than for memory subsets. Sampling was restricted to blood, and TCR repertoires in tissue are likely to differ from TCR repertoires in blood.

The donors were healthy, HIV-negative adults who had no recently reported acute infections or vaccinations. Only Caucasian adults living in Nashville, Tennessee, USA were represented among the donors. Magnetic negative selection was used to enrich CD4+ T cells, after which naive cells were positively selected on CD45RA and the negative fraction became the memory subset. Blood was collected by leukapheresis, and PBMCs were isolated by Ficoll-Histopaque density gradient centrifugation and then cryopreserved in liquid nitrogen vapor phase. Purity and quantity of every magnetically sorted T cell population were checked by analytical flow cytometry. Genomic DNA was isolated from every sorted fraction and measured by UV absorbance on a Nanodrop 2000c. Using the deep immunoSEQ assay, multiplex PCR amplified TCR CDR3 regions from genomic DNA. For each cell subset, the extracted genomic DNA was distributed evenly across all wells of several immunoSEQ 96-well plates, and each plate served as one replicate. For sorted subsets, 200 to 250 ng of genomic DNA, equivalent to about 30,000 T cell genomes, went into each replicate PCR. Purified libraries were quantified with a Qubit 3.0 fluorometer, sized on a Bioanalyzer 2100, and re-quantified with the KAPA Library Quantification kit. Every immunoSEQ 96-well plate was sequenced on a dedicated single-read 150-cycle Illumina NextSeq 550 flow cell. As for how the authors treated the data: Because the immunoSEQ output included only junctional sequences and no quality scores, the filtering could not be the same as the filtering used for full-length reads. Sequences were annotated with PyIR, a Python wrapper for IgBLAST v1.9, using IMGT germline references to assign V/J genes and CDR3. Reads were filtered out if the reads had weak V/J assignments (E-value above 1e-6), no CDR3, stop codons, out-of-frame junctions, or ambiguous translated residues. V3J clonotypes were defined as sequences sharing an identical inferred V gene, J gene, and CDR3 amino acid sequence. The percentage overlap between two repertoires was calculated by dividing the number of shared unique clonotypes by the size of the smaller repertoire. Richness of each repertoire was evaluated using RTK rarefaction, the Chao1 estimator, and Recon v2.1 estimates of unobserved clonotypes. For all TCRbeta clonotypes obtained by the gDNA method from four donors, generation probabilities were computed with OLGA. The table comes from immuneACCESS by way of TCRdb, which keeps in-frame sequences with V and J called. Part of the clones is missing from these tables; in studies checked, under half for an unresolved V gene and the rest for unknown reasons. For V, J and clone size, that table is used; D and trimming come from the DNA. Across this sample there are 2 million to 2.5 million clones, with approximately 96% seen only once. Together, the top ten hold over 0.1% of the sample.

Looking up the germline V gene yields CDR1 SNHLY and CDR2 FYNNEI. V loses 4 bases of germline sequence and J loses 1 base, and the interval between the two ends is 12 bases. Inclusive of the bounding cysteine and phenylalanine, the CDR3 is 15 residues long. CDR3 DNA only is kept here, 45 bases in frame from base 1. The clonotype originates from a man between 18 and 29 years old in good health. Recombination linked TRBV2 to TRBJ2-3; no D segment can be confidently identified. The specimen sequenced was naive CD4+ T cells sorted from blood. Read against the paper, the sample's cell subset or site label means: CD45RA+ positively selected. The CDR3 corresponds to CASSVQNWGTDTQYF. The DNA sequence follows: TGTGCCAGCAGTGTCCAGAATTGGGGCACAGATACGCAGTATTTT.